This T cell receptor (beta chain) was obtained from a study of OX40 agonist ivuxolimab in advanced cancers. Study as a whole: Cohort: 80% to 85% men, mean age about 60, aged roughly 20 to 79. Partial responses were achieved by three patients, one with hepatocellular carcinoma and two with cutaneous melanoma.

With autoimmune disease history or systemic immunosuppression, patients were excluded. Germline V lookup: CDR1 LNHDA, CDR2 SQIVND (reference sequence). This CDR3 has 15 residues. Germline trimming cut 6 bases from V and 5 bases from J; bases unmatched to any gene: 12. Measured with immunoSEQ multiplex PCR; TCRdb has only the in-frame clones, and not every one. The sample has under 85,000 clones, over 85% seen once. The origin of this receptor is an adult with an advanced solid tumor such as melanoma, head and neck, liver or kidney cancer. This specimen consisted of CD4+ or CD8+ T cells sorted from blood, obtained in a trial of the OX40 agonist ivuxolimab. The rearrangement links TRBV19 to TRBJ1-1, with 7 nucleotides matching TRBD1. The CDR3 sequence is CASRYNRGKWTEAFF. CDR3 DNA: TGTGCCAGTAGGTATAACAGGGGAAAGTGGACTGAAGCTTTCTTT. The variable domain in full, completed from reference TRBV19 and TRBJ1-1, reads DGGITQSPKYLFRKEGQNVTLSCEQNLNHDAMYWYRQDPGQGLRLIYYSQIVNDFQKGDIAEGYSVSREKKESFPLTVTSAQKNPTAFYLCASRYNRGKWTEAFFGQGTRLTVV.